A selection of T cell receptor beta chains follows, all from one sample in a study of OX40 agonist ivuxolimab in advanced cancers. Libraries were prepared by immunoSEQ multiplex PCR; TCRdb keeps only in-frame clonotypes and omits some of them. Altogether roughly 41,000 clones are present, around 86% being singletons, with the ten largest covering roughly 2.3%. The sequences come from CD4+ or CD8+ T cells sorted from blood, collected in a trial of the OX40 agonist ivuxolimab. These receptors were taken from an adult with an advanced solid tumor such as melanoma, head and neck, liver or kidney cancer. The CDR3 runs from the conserved cysteine through the conserved F or W. The D gene is left open where the match is weak. A row's size may be missing; if present it is once, few, many or a size class.

J	size	D	V	DNA	CDR3
TRBJ1-1	once	NA	TRBV11-2	TGTGCCAGCAGGTTAAGGTTGGTCACTGAAGCTTTCTTT	CASRLRLVTEAFF
TRBJ1-6	NA	NA	TRBV5-4	TGTGCCAGCAGCCAAGTGATTAAATCAACTAATAATTCACCCCTCCACTTT	CASSQVIKSTNNSPLHF
TRBJ1-1	NA	NA	TRBV7-9	TGTGCCAGCAGCCCCTCCGGGGGCTCGGCTGAAGCTTTCTTT	CASSPSGGSAEAFF
TRBJ2-3	NA	NA	TRBV30	TGTGCCTGGAGTGGACAGACAGATACGCAGTATTTT	CAWSGQTDTQYF
TRBJ1-1	NA	NA	TRBV11-2	TGTGCCAGCAGCTTTACCGCCCTGAACACTGAAGCTTTCTTT	CASSFTALNTEAFF
TRBJ2-5	NA	NA	TRBV2	TGTGCCAGCAGTAGGACTCCCCAAGAGACCCAGTACTTC	CASSRTPQETQYF
TRBJ2-5	once	NA	TRBV9	TGTGCCAGCAGCCCTAGCTTGGCGCGGGGAGAGACCCAGTACTTC	CASSPSLARGETQYF
TRBJ2-7	NA	NA	TRBV7-6	TGTGCCAGCAGCCCCTTGAGCGTCGAGCAGTACTTC	CASSPLSVEQYF
TRBJ2-5	NA	TRBD2	TRBV27	TGTGCCAGCAGCCCGATGTCGGGGGGGGGCCAAGAGACCCAGTACTTC	CASSPMSGGGQETQYF
TRBJ2-7	NA	TRBD1	TRBV19	TGTGCCAGTAGTATGCCCGGGACAGATACCTACGAGCAGTACTTC	CASSMPGTDTYEQYF
TRBJ1-5	NA	TRBD1	TRBV7-9	TGTGCCACCGACAGGGACGGTCAGCCCCAGCATTTT	CATDRDGQPQHF
TRBJ1-4	NA	NA	TRBV27	TGTGCCAGCAGTAAGGGGAGGAGTACCAATGAAAAACTGTTTTTT	CASSKGRSTNEKLFF
TRBJ2-7	NA	TRBD2	TRBV27	TGTGCCAGCAGTACTAGGCCTTGGGCGGGGGGGAGCGAGCAGTACTTC	CASSTRPWAGGSEQYF
TRBJ1-6	NA	TRBD1	TRBV19	TGTGCCAGTACGGACAGGGGCGATTCACCCCTCCACTTT	CASTDRGDSPLHF
TRBJ1-3	NA	NA	TRBV4-2	TGTGCCAGCAGCCGAGGGACGGGCTCTGGAAACACCATATATTTT	CASSRGTGSGNTIYF
TRBJ1-6	few	NA	TRBV6-1	TGTGCCAGCAGTGGAGGGCAGACAAATTCACCCCTCCACTTT	CASSGGQTNSPLHF
TRBJ1-4	NA	NA	TRBV6-1	TGTGCCAGCAGTGCCCAGAGAGGGACAAGTGCAACTAATGAAAAACTGTTTTTT	CASSAQRGTSATNEKLFF
TRBJ2-3	NA	TRBD2	TRBV13	TGTGCCAGCAGCCCAGCGGGGCTCAGCACAGATACGCAGTATTTT	CASSPAGLSTDTQYF
TRBJ1-1	once	NA	TRBV4-1	TGCGCCAGCAGCCAAGGGGTGCGGCCGGGGGGTATGAACACTGAAGCTTTCTTT	CASSQGVRPGGMNTEAFF
TRBJ2-3	once	NA	TRBV5-6	TGTGCCAGCAGCTTCAAAGGTCTCGAGACAGATACGCAGTATTTT	CASSFKGLETDTQYF
TRBJ1-2	few	NA	TRBV30	TGTGCCTGGAGTGTATCGTCCCCAACTGGCTACACCTTC	CAWSVSSPTGYTF
TRBJ2-4	NA	NA	TRBV10-3	TGTGCCATCAGTGAGCCAGGTGGCCAAAACATTCAGTACTTC	CAISEPGGQNIQYF
TRBJ2-1	NA	TRBD2	TRBV29-1	TGCAGCGTTGAGACTAGCGGGGGGGCCCAGCAGTTCTTC	CSVETSGGAQQFF
TRBJ2-3	NA	NA	TRBV7-9	TGTGCCAGCAGCGCCCGGACGGGAGGCACAGATACGCAGTATTTT	CASSARTGGTDTQYF
TRBJ2-3	NA	NA	TRBV7-9	TGTGCCAGCAGCTTTCCTGGGGATACGCAGTATTTT	CASSFPGDTQYF
TRBJ2-5	NA	TRBD1	TRBV2	TGTGCCAGCAGGCGAACAGGGGGGGAGACCCAGTACTTC	CASRRTGGETQYF
TRBJ1-2	NA	NA	TRBV30	TGTGCCTGGACAGGGTTTAACTATGGCTACACCTTC	CAWTGFNYGYTF